This T cell receptor (beta chain) was identified in a study of control samples from healthy donors and cancer patients. Per the germline V gene, CDR1 is LNHDA and CDR2 is SQIVND (reference sequence). The CDR3 runs 13 residues. The V end lost 6 bases, the J end lost 8 bases, and 16 bases lay between the germline ends. The table came from immunoSEQ multiplex PCR; TCRdb's copy has only in-frame clones and leaves some out. The sample comprises about 130,000 clones, about nine tenths of which are singletons, and approximately 6% rests with the top ten. This TCR was recovered from a man in his late teens or twenties in good health. Material: blood. The chain is built from TRBV19 and TRBJ1-1; weak D call: TRBD1 (5 bases). CDR3 sequence (DNA): TGTGCCAGTAGACCCCCCGGGGGATTCGAAGCTTTCTTT. This codes for CASRPPGGFEAFF.